This note documents a single T cell receptor beta chain sequence. Its specificity is unknown. The sample belongs to a study of blood T cells in healthy people across ages. CDR3 length equals 13 residues. Germline CDR1 and CDR2: DFQATT and SNEGSKA (reference sequence). V lost 3 bases and J 5 bases, leaving 11 bases between the germline ends. PCR was performed a second time for roughly 7 to 12 cycles using a sample-barcoded 5' primer and a J-beta primer mix. Every single cDNA molecule received a tag from a template-switch adaptor with 12 random nucleotides. MiXCR was run by TCRdb on the 5' RACE reads, yielding one entry per CDR3 protein. The sample lists 1,500,000 or so distinct CDR3 sequences, around 59% occurring once. No fewer than 7 million PBMCs went into each sample. There were at least 5.5 micrograms of total RNA extracted from every sample. General study points: Unsorted PBMCs prevented conclusive naive versus antigen-experienced comparison.

This TCR was recovered from a young man in good health. Sample: blood. The V call is TRBV20-1, the J call TRBJ1-5; D may be TRBD1 (5 bases). The CDR3: CSASDLGDQPQHF. In DNA, the CDR3 is TGCAGTGCTAGTGATTTGGGGGATCAGCCCCAGCATTTT.